Presented here are 15 T cell receptor beta chains from one specimen sequenced in a study of T cells in Graves' hyperthyroidism and ophthalmopathy. Amplified regions were TCR beta CDR3 sequences from RNA transcripts. HTBI primers drove first-round RT-PCR of the TCR CDR3. TCRdb re-called the multiplex PCR reads with MiXCR, one entry per CDR3 protein. The data hold around 610,000 distinct CDR3 sequences, with approximately 14% observed a single time. The sequencing sample was made of blood. All receptors come from a woman aged 35 to 49 with Graves' ophthalmopathy.

This clonotype appeared a few times. This chain links TRBV19 with TRBJ2-7; D gene ambiguous. CDR1 and CDR2 (germline): LNHDA, SQIVND (reference sequence). V lost 1 base and J 3 bases, leaving 13 bases between the germline ends. CDR3 size: 15 residues. CDR3 loop: CASSIASSLNYEQYF. DNA for the CDR3: TGTGCCAGTAGTATAGCGTCCTCCCTGAACTACGAGCAGTACTTC.

This clonotype was detected ten times or more. The CDR3 is CSASPGGYTEAFF. As DNA, the CDR3 is TGCAGTGCTAGTCCCGGGGGTTACACTGAAGCTTTCTTT. The V call is TRBV20-1, the J call TRBJ1-1, with a weak D call TRBD1 (5 bases). CDR1 DFQATT and CDR2 SNEGSKA come from the germline V gene (reference sequence). The CDR3 is 13 residues long. Trimming left V 3 bases short and J 3 bases short, with 11 bases between.

The chain recombines TRBV4-2 with TRBJ1-1; maybe TRBD1 (5 bases). V was cut by 0 bases and J by 5 bases, with 10 bases left in between. The CDR3 loop spans 14 amino acids. Germline CDR1 LGHNA, CDR2 YNFKEQ. The CDR3 sequence: CASSQELRGTEAFF. Here the CDR3 DNA reads TGTGCCAGCAGCCAAGAATTAAGGGGTACTGAAGCTTTCTTT.

This clonotype came up many times. The rearrangement links TRBV6-2 or TRBV6-3 to TRBJ2-7; TRBD2 aligns across 12 bases. Germline V CDR1 and CDR2: MNHEY, SVGEGT. Germline trimming cut 6 bases from V and 2 bases from J; bases unmatched to any gene: 8. The CDR3 is 16 amino acids. The CDR3 sequence: CASRKGLAGTAYEQYF. As DNA, the CDR3 is TGTGCCAGCAGAAAAGGACTAGCGGGGACCGCCTACGAGCAGTACTTC.

The chain is built from TRBV6-2 or TRBV6-3 and TRBJ2-1; 10 positions agree with TRBD2. The CDR3 contains 17 residues. V dropped 6 bases and J dropped 3; count of bases not matched to a gene: 11. The germline gives CDR1 MNHEY, CDR2 SVGEGT. The DNA of the CDR3 is TGTGCCAGCAGCAACCCTCGGACTAGCGGATTCTACAATGAGCAGTTCTTC. Translation gives CASSNPRTSGFYNEQFF.

This clonotype was detected ten times or more. The rearrangement links TRBV28 to TRBJ2-7; possible D gene TRBD1, 5 bases. The length of the CDR3 is 17 residues. Trimming cost V 2 bases and J 2 bases, with 19 bases left between them. Germline CDR1 reads MDHEN; CDR2 reads SYDVKM. DNA for the CDR3: TGTGCCAGCAGTTTAACCCCAGGGTACCTATCCCCCTACGAGCAGTACTTC. Translating gives CASSLTPGYLSPYEQYF.

This clonotype was counted at least ten times. The chain is built from TRBV2 and TRBJ2-3; D remains ambiguous. The germline gives CDR1 SNHLY, CDR2 FYNNEI. CDR3 length: 17 amino acids. V lost 7 bases to trimming and J lost 2 bases, with 22 bases between them. CDR3 bases: TGTGCCAGCACCCCATCCGGTGACTGGTGGCACACAGATACGCAGTATTTT. It encodes CASTPSGDWWHTDTQYF.

This clonotype was seen ten or more times. V gene TRBV3-1 combines with J gene TRBJ2-2; D is possibly TRBD1 (6 bases). This CDR3 has 15 residues. The ends were cut back, 0 bases at V and 1 base at J, with 6 bases in the middle. Germline V lookup: CDR1 LGHDT, CDR2 YNNKEL (reference sequence). The DNA of the CDR3 is TGTGCCAGCAGCCAAGAGGGACAGAACACCGGGGAGCTGTTTTTT. Protein sequence: CASSQEGQNTGELFF.

The J gene is TRBJ2-5, the V gene TRBV3-1, with 10 nucleotides matching TRBD2. J gave up 9 bases and V 4 bases, and 11 bases lay outside the gene matches. This CDR3 is 15 amino acids long. Germline V gene lookup returns CDR1 LGHDT and CDR2 YNNKEL (reference sequence). The DNA of the CDR3 is TGTGCCAGCAGCCCCTCCGGGAAGCGGGAGGGCCCCCAGTACTTC. Its translation is CASSPSGKREGPQYF.

This clonotype has at least ten counts. V usage is TRBV6-1 and J usage is TRBJ1-5; TRBD1 matches 7 bases. J gave up 5 bases and V 4 bases, and 2 bases lay outside the gene matches. The CDR3 has 13 residues. Per the germline V gene, CDR1 is MNHNS and CDR2 is SASEGT. CDR3 loop: CASSGDRDQPQHF. The CDR3 DNA reads as TGTGCCAGCAGTGGCGACAGGGATCAGCCCCAGCATTTT.

In its sample, this clonotype was seen a few times. This chain uses TRBV19 with TRBJ2-2; a weak D match, TRBD2 (6 bases). The germline gives CDR1 LNHDA, CDR2 SQIVND (reference sequence). V was cut by 7 bases and J by 4 bases, with 16 bases left in between. CDR3 size: 15 residues. Written as DNA, the CDR3 is TGTGCCAGTAAAAAAGGAAACGGGGGCACCGGGGAGCTGTTTTTT. Residues: CASKKGNGGTGELFF.

This clonotype has a handful of counts. The chain couples TRBV28 to TRBJ2-6; D is unresolved. Per germline, CDR1 MDHEN and CDR2 SYDVKM. The CDR3 loop spans 17 amino acids. Trimming removed 3 bases from V and 0 bases from J, with 12 bases in between. The CDR3 sequence: CASSFLLPSSGANVLTF. The CDR3 coding sequence is TGTGCCAGCAGTTTCCTTTTACCCAGCTCTGGGGCCAACGTCCTGACTTTC.

This clonotype has a count of ten or more. The chain couples TRBV20-1 to TRBJ1-1; D ambiguous. The germline V and J ends were trimmed by 2 bases and 5 bases, with 9 bases remaining between them. The CDR3 spans 12 residues. From germline, CDR1 is DFQATT and CDR2 SNEGSKA (reference sequence). The CDR3 DNA reads TGCAGTGCTAGAACTTCTGGGACTGAAGCTTTCTTT. Amino acids: CSARTSGTEAFF.

The rearrangement links TRBV5-1 to TRBJ1-2; perhaps TRBD1 as D (5 bases). The CDR3 has 16 amino acids. V was clipped by 4 bases and J by 2 bases, with 18 bases between them. CDR1 and CDR2 from the germline V gene are SGHRS and YFSETQ. CDR3 sequence reads: CASSPRTSDRNYGYTF. As DNA, the CDR3 is TGCGCCAGCAGCCCCCGCACGTCTGACAGAAACTATGGCTACACCTTC.

Ten or more counts support this clonotype. The chain employs TRBV12-3 or TRBV12-4 and TRBJ1-1; D uncertain. CDR3 length equals 12 residues. V lost 4 bases, J lost 11 bases, and 14 bases lay in between. CDR3 in DNA: TGTGCCAGCAGTTCCTCGACAAAAAGGGCTTTCTTT. Its protein is CASSSSTKRAFF.